Shown below are 23 T cell receptor beta chains from a single sample sequenced in a study of T cells in Graves' hyperthyroidism and ophthalmopathy. TCR beta CDR3 sequences were amplified from RNA transcripts. Using the HTBI primer set, a first-round RT-PCR was run on the TCR CDR3. Each CDR3 protein gets one entry after TCRdb re-called the multiplex PCR reads with MiXCR. Of 600,000 to 750,000 distinct CDR3 sequences in the sample, roughly a sixth were seen once. The sequencing sample was made of blood. The receptors stem from a man aged 50 or older with Graves' hyperthyroidism.

This clonotype occurred a few times. The rearrangement links TRBV6-1 to TRBJ2-7, with 7 bases that match TRBD2. In germline, CDR1 is MNHNS, CDR2 SASEGT. This CDR3 is built from 17 residues. With V trimmed by 5 bases and J by 3 bases, 16 bases remained unmatched. CDR3 region: CASSPRDLRDYLYEQYF. In DNA, the CDR3 is TGTGCCAGCAGTCCCCGGGACCTACGGGACTACCTCTACGAGCAGTACTTC.

This clonotype was recorded many times. The chain is built from TRBV14 and TRBJ2-3, with 9 bases fitting TRBD2. The CDR3 runs to 16 residues. J was trimmed by 2 bases and V by 4 bases; bases with no gene match: 7. The germline V gene has CDR1 SGHDN and CDR2 FVKESK. The CDR3 DNA is TGTGCCAGCAGCCCCCCCCGACTAGCGGACACAGATACGCAGTATTTT. Its translation: CASSPPRLADTDTQYF.

This clonotype has at least ten counts. The rearrangement links TRBV18 to TRBJ1-5; D remains ambiguous. V dropped 6 bases and J dropped 3 bases, with 12 bases sitting between them. The V gene's germline CDR1 is KGHSH and CDR2 LQKENI. CDR3 length: 14 residues. CDR3 coding DNA: TGTGCCAGCTCCCTGAGGGTGATCAATCAGCCCCAGCATTTT. It encodes CASSLRVINQPQHF.

This clonotype was picked up many times. The CDR3 DNA is TGTGCCAGCAGTTTTAAGCCGGGACAGCTGTACGAGCAGTACTTC. It translates to CASSFKPGQLYEQYF. This chain links TRBV27 with TRBJ2-7, with 7 nucleotides matching TRBD1. V shed 3 bases and J 4 bases; nucleotides not matched to a gene: 9. This CDR3 has 15 residues. Germline V gene lookup returns CDR1 MNHEY and CDR2 SMNVEV (reference sequence).

This clonotype was recorded a few times. V gene TRBV20-1 combines with J gene TRBJ2-3; D perhaps matches TRBD2 (7 bases). This CDR3 has 13 residues. Trimming took off 8 bases at V and 4 bases at J, with 16 bases between the two ends. Germline CDR1 reads DFQATT; CDR2 reads SNEGSKA (reference sequence). CDR3 sequence reads: CSRGAPGPDTQYF. The CDR3 DNA reads TGCAGTCGGGGGGCCCCGGGCCCAGATACGCAGTATTTT.

Concerning this clonotype itself: This may be a read error, as it is one base from a much larger clone. The gene calls are TRBV7-9 and TRBJ2-1; 7 bases line up with TRBD2. The CDR3 extends over 18 amino acids. The germline V gene has CDR1 SEHNR and CDR2 FQNEAQ (reference sequence). CDR3 sequence: CPSSLEASGRSSYNEQFF. The CDR3 nucleotides read TGTCCCAGCAGCTTAGAGGCTAGCGGCCGGAGCTCCTACAATGAGCAGTTCTTC.

This clonotype was observed at least ten times. The chain has TRBV6-1 and TRBJ1-1; D gene uncertain. The CDR3 sequence is 12 residues long. Trimming left V 3 bases short and J 5 bases short, with 7 bases between. The germline gives CDR1 MNHNS, CDR2 SASEGT. CDR3 loop: CASSEQMTEAFF. Written as DNA, the CDR3 is TGTGCCAGCAGTGAGCAGATGACTGAAGCTTTCTTT.

CDR3 in DNA: TGTGCCAGCAGTGCCTGGACAGAAGCTTTTCCCGGAAACACCATATATTTT. Residues: CASSAWTEAFPGNTIYF. V gene TRBV25-1 combines with J gene TRBJ1-3, with D possibly matching TRBD1 (6 bases). The CDR3 covers 17 residues. CDR1 and CDR2 from the germline V gene are MGHDK and SYGVNS. The V end was cut by 4 bases, the J end by 4 bases, with 20 bases between. Based on the CDR3 plus reference TRBV25-1 and TRBJ1-3, the full variable domain is EADIYQTPRYLVIGTGKKITLECSQTMGHDKMYWYQQDPGMELHLIHYSYGVNSTEKGDLSSESTVSRIRTEHFPLTLESARPSHTSQYLCASSAWTEAFPGNTIYFGEGSWLTVV.

On this clonotype itself: A read error is possible here, since a much larger clone lies one base away. The chain is built from TRBV20-1 and TRBJ2-7, with D perhaps TRBD2 (6 bases). Germline loops: CDR1 DFQATT, CDR2 SNEGSKA (reference sequence). This CDR3 region has 14 residues. The V end lost 3 bases, the J end lost 6 bases, and 18 bases lay between the germline ends. Here the CDR3 DNA reads TGCAGTGCTAGTTGGGGGAGGTCAAACTGCGAGCAGTACTTC. As protein: CSASWGRSNCEQYF.

With respect to this clonotype: This may be a read error: a much more frequent sequence differs by one nucleotide. V and J are TRBV28 and TRBJ1-5; D unresolved. Looked up from germline, CDR1 is MDHEN and CDR2 is SYDVKM. V was pared by 3 bases and J by 5 bases, with 5 bases between. This CDR3 has 12 residues. CDR3 DNA: TGTGCCAGCAGTTTTGGATATCAGCCCCAGCATTTT. Translating gives CASSFGYQPQHF.

At least ten counts were recorded for this clonotype. The J gene is TRBJ2-1, the V gene TRBV6-2 or TRBV6-3; 8 bases agree with TRBD1. The CDR3 contains 15 residues. V was clipped by 6 bases and J by 6 bases; unmatched bases: 10. The germline gives CDR1 MNHEY, CDR2 SVGEGT. The DNA for the CDR3 is TGTGCCAGCAGCCTTCTGACAGGGGCTATCAATGAGCAGTTCTTC. It codes for CASSLLTGAINEQFF.

V is TRBV19 and J is TRBJ2-1, with 12 bases identical to TRBD2. Germline-derived CDR1 and CDR2 are LNHDA and SQIVND (reference sequence). J was trimmed by 1 base and V by 5 bases; bases with no gene match: 6. CDR3 size: 17 residues. The CDR3, as DNA: TGTGCCAGTAGTTTTATGACTAGCGGGAGATCCTACAATGAGCAGTTCTTC. This codes for CASSFMTSGRSYNEQFF.

The chain couples TRBV7-2 to TRBJ2-4, with TRBD1 as a possible D gene (6 bases). V dropped 5 bases and J dropped 9 bases, with 14 bases sitting between them. CDR1 and CDR2 from the germline V gene are SGHTA and FQGNSA. The CDR3 has 13 amino acids. CDR3 nucleotide sequence: TGTGCCAGCAGCGCCAGGGGATTAGGCATTCAGTACTTC. It is translated as CASSARGLGIQYF.

This clonotype occurred many times. The CDR3 loop is CATSDPGTSDSYEQYF. DNA for the CDR3: TGTGCCACCAGTGATCCCGGGACTAGCGACTCCTACGAGCAGTACTTC. The chain carries TRBV24-1 and TRBJ2-7, with 10 bases lining up with TRBD2. V gave up 3 bases and J gave up 0 bases; unmatched junction bases: 4. CDR3 length: 16 residues. Per germline, CDR1 KGHDR and CDR2 SFDVKD.

In its sample, this clonotype was seen many times. V and J are TRBV19 and TRBJ1-1; TRBD1 matches 9 bases. V was clipped by 10 bases and J by 3 bases; unmatched bases: 6. The CDR3 sequence is 13 residues long. CDR1 is LNHDA, CDR2 SQIVND, per germline (reference sequence). The CDR3 protein is CATSDRGYTEAFF. CDR3 in DNA: TGTGCCACCAGTGACAGGGGGTACACTGAAGCTTTCTTT.

This clonotype has a count of ten or more. This sequence joins TRBV28 and TRBJ1-1; possible D gene TRBD1, 5 bases. The germline V gene has CDR1 MDHEN and CDR2 SYDVKM. V was shortened by 5 bases and J by 4 bases, with 14 bases between the two germline ends. The CDR3 totals 14 residues. CDR3 sequence reads: CASSIPLRVTEAFF. Written as DNA, the CDR3 is TGTGCCAGCAGTATACCCCTCAGGGTCACTGAAGCTTTCTTT. Full variable domain (outside the CDR3, taken from reference TRBV28 and TRBJ1-1): DVKVTQSSRYLVKRTGEKVFLECVQDMDHENMFWYRQDPGLGLRLIYFSYDVKMKEKGDIPEGYSVSREKKERFSLILESASTNQTSMYLCASSIPLRVTEAFFGQGTRLTVV.

This clonotype was seen ten or more times. V and J are TRBV27 and TRBJ2-1, with D hard to call. Germline V CDR1 and CDR2: MNHEY, SMNVEV (reference sequence). The CDR3 length is 15 residues. Deletions cut 2 bases from V and 3 bases from J, with 11 bases between. The CDR3 sequence: CASSLRGVVYNEQFF. The DNA for the CDR3 is TGTGCCAGCAGTTTACGTGGGGTGGTCTACAATGAGCAGTTCTTC.

The chain is built from TRBV12-3 or TRBV12-4 and TRBJ2-2, with 9 nucleotides matching TRBD2. Trimming removed 7 bases from V and 4 bases from J; junction bases left unmatched: 10. There are 16 residues in the CDR3. CDR3 bases: TGTGCCAGCACCCTCGGTTGGACTAGCGCCACCGGGGAGCTGTTTTTT. The encoded protein is CASTLGWTSATGELFF.

The V gene is TRBV19, the J gene TRBJ2-7, with D maybe TRBD1 (5 bases). Germline V gene data show CDR1 as LNHDA and CDR2 as SQIVND (reference sequence). V was clipped by 5 bases and J by 2 bases, with 13 bases between them. The CDR3 totals 14 residues. CDR3 residues: CASSLADTTYEQYF. CDR3 nucleotides: TGTGCCAGTAGTCTCGCGGACACCACCTACGAGCAGTACTTC.

V usage is TRBV2 and J usage is TRBJ1-1; TRBD1 matches 9 bases. The CDR3 consists of 13 residues. Unmatched junction bases numbered 4, after V lost 7 bases and J lost 4 bases. The germline CDR1 and CDR2 sequences are SNHLY and FYNNEI. The CDR3 region has the DNA TGTGCCAGCACCACACAGGGGGCCACTGAAGCTTTCTTT. It translates to CASTTQGATEAFF.

This clonotype has ten or more counts. The rearrangement uses TRBV12-3 or TRBV12-4 and TRBJ2-7; either TRBD1 or TRBD2 may fit D (6 bases each). This CDR3 comprises 15 residues. Trimming cost V 7 bases and J 3 bases, with 19 bases left between them. CDR3 bases: TGTGCCAGCACTTTCGAACGGGGGCAGGTCTACGAGCAGTACTTC. Translated, it gives CASTFERGQVYEQYF.

This clonotype was found many times. This rearrangement joins TRBV28 to TRBJ2-2, with D maybe TRBD2 (5 bases). The CDR3 runs 12 residues. The germline V gene has CDR1 MDHEN and CDR2 SYDVKM. Deletions cut 10 bases from V and 8 bases from J, with 14 bases between. CDR3 loop: CAIHGGPGELFF. In nucleotides, the CDR3 is TGTGCCATCCACGGAGGCCCTGGGGAGCTGTTTTTT.

This clonotype was seen just once. The J gene is TRBJ1-2, the V gene TRBV13, with TRBD1 identical over 7 bases. Germline-derived CDR1 and CDR2 are PRHDT and FYEKMQ (reference sequence). V was clipped by 5 bases and J by 8 bases; unmatched bases: 5. The CDR3 contains 12 residues. Here the CDR3 reads CASSRDSQGYTF. CDR3 coding DNA: TGTGCCAGCAGCCGGGACAGTCAAGGCTACACCTTC.